One sample yielded the 18 T cell receptor beta chains listed below, sequenced in a study of blood T cells in healthy people across ages. A second about 7 to 12 cycle PCR used barcoded and J-beta primers. TCRdb analysed the 5' RACE reads with MiXCR anew, one entry per CDR3 protein. The table includes 700,000 to 900,000 distinct CDR3 sequences, about 53% detected once. The specimen was blood. The receptors shown here come from an older man in good health.

This chain uses TRBV12-3 or TRBV12-4 with TRBJ1-2; D may be TRBD1 (5 bases). The CDR3 length is 14 residues. V was shortened by 1 base and J by 4 bases, with 10 bases between the two germline ends. This chain's CDR3 is CASSLGGRSYGYTF. As DNA, the CDR3 is TGTGCCAGCAGTTTAGGGGGCCGGTCCTATGGCTACACCTTC.

This chain uses TRBV3-1 with TRBJ2-7; D perhaps matches TRBD2 (6 bases). V shed 11 bases and J shed 3 bases, with 14 bases lying between them. The CDR3 totals 12 residues. Germline V lookup: CDR1 LGHDT, CDR2 YNNKEL (reference sequence). The CDR3 nucleotides are TGTGCCGCAAGGACTACGATCTACGAGCAGTACTTC. Translation: CAARTTIYEQYF.

The CDR3 bases are TGTGCCACTAGAGAAGTGGTCGGGCAGGCGGCTGAAGCTTTCTTT. Translating gives CATREVVGQAAEAFF. The chain couples TRBV11-2 to TRBJ1-1, with no clear D. The CDR3 runs to 15 residues. Germline V gene sequence: CDR1 SGHAT, CDR2 FQNNGV. Trimming removed 10 bases at V and 6 bases at J, with 24 bases between. The full variable domain, in which reference TRBV11-2 and TRBJ1-1 provide the parts outside the CDR3, is EAGVAQSPRYKIIEKRQSVAFWCNPISGHATLYWYQQILGQGPKLLIQFQNNGVVDDSQLPKDRFSAERLKGVDSTLKIQPAKLEDSAVYLCATREVVGQAAEAFFGQGTRLTVV.

Only a few counts were recorded for this clonotype. This sequence joins TRBV20-1 and TRBJ2-1; 9 bases are a match to TRBD2. With V trimmed by 7 bases and J by 3 bases, 13 bases remained unmatched. CDR1 and CDR2 from the germline V gene are DFQATT and SNEGSKA (reference sequence). CDR3 size: 16 residues. The CDR3 sequence is CSGIGREGLGYNEQFF. The CDR3 DNA reads TGCAGTGGGATCGGGCGGGAGGGCCTTGGCTACAATGAGCAGTTCTTC.

The V and J genes are TRBV28 and TRBJ1-5; 8 nucleotides align to TRBD1. There are 14 residues in the CDR3. J was trimmed by 5 bases and V by 2 bases; bases with no gene match: 2. Germline CDR1 MDHEN, CDR2 SYDVKM. The CDR3 sequence is CASSLRQGYQPQHF. CDR3 nucleotides: TGTGCCAGCAGTTTAAGACAGGGGTATCAGCCCCAGCATTTT. The whole variable domain, filled in from reference TRBV28 and TRBJ1-5, reads DVKVTQSSRYLVKRTGEKVFLECVQDMDHENMFWYRQDPGLGLRLIYFSYDVKMKEKGDIPEGYSVSREKKERFSLILESASTNQTSMYLCASSLRQGYQPQHFGDGTRLSIL.

The V gene is TRBV4-2, the J gene TRBJ1-2; maybe TRBD1 (5 bases). CDR3 length: 17 amino acids. The germline V gene has CDR1 LGHNA and CDR2 YNFKEQ. Trimming removed 4 bases from V and 0 bases from J, with 18 bases in between. The CDR3, as DNA: TGTGCCAGCAGCCCCAAGGGACGGGGGGAGCCTAACTATGGCTACACCTTC. This sequence encodes CASSPKGRGEPNYGYTF.

This clonotype has more than one count but fewer than ten. The V call is TRBV20-1, the J call TRBJ2-7, with D perhaps being TRBD1 or TRBD2 (5 bases each). The CDR3 contains 14 residues. Germline V gives CDR1 DFQATT, CDR2 SNEGSKA (reference sequence). V was clipped by 3 bases and J by 0 bases, with 12 bases between them. As DNA, the CDR3 is TGCAGTGCTAGTCCGGGGCAGGGCTCCTACGAGCAGTACTTC. Its translation: CSASPGQGSYEQYF.

The chain joins TRBV7-9 to TRBJ2-7; no clear D gene. V lost 1 base to trimming and J lost 7 bases, with 14 bases between them. Germline CDR1 SEHNR, CDR2 FQNEAQ (reference sequence). The CDR3 has 14 amino acids. CDR3 region: CASSLVETAGEQYF. The CDR3 DNA reads TGTGCCAGCAGCTTAGTCGAGACTGCTGGTGAGCAGTACTTC.

V is TRBV24-1 and J is TRBJ1-1; TRBD1 is a possible D gene (6 bases). Trimming took off 6 bases at V and 5 bases at J, with 12 bases between the two ends. The germline V gene has CDR1 KGHDR and CDR2 SFDVKD. This CDR3 has 13 amino acids. Here the CDR3 DNA reads TGTGCCACCAGTAAGGCGAGGGGGACTGAAGCTTTCTTT. Translated: CATSKARGTEAFF.

V gene TRBV30 combines with J gene TRBJ2-1, with D possibly being TRBD1 (6 bases). CDR1 is GTSNPN, CDR2 SVGIG, per germline (reference sequence). Trimming took off 1 base at V and 6 bases at J, with 16 bases between the two ends. The CDR3 is 15 amino acids. CDR3 region: CAWSGPTRGRNEQFF. The DNA of the CDR3 is TGTGCCTGGAGTGGTCCAACCAGGGGTCGCAATGAGCAGTTCTTC.

The chain has TRBV28 and TRBJ2-1, with D hard to call. The germline V and J ends were trimmed by 6 bases and 8 bases, with 23 bases remaining between them. CDR1 MDHEN and CDR2 SYDVKM come from the germline V gene. The CDR3 contains 16 residues. CDR3 sequence (DNA): TGTGCCAGCAGCCCCCTATACGAGTGGGCCCCCGATGAGCAGTTCTTC. Its translation: CASSPLYEWAPDEQFF.

The chain links TRBV10-3 to TRBJ2-1, with D possibly matching TRBD2 (6 bases). CDR1 ENHRY and CDR2 SYGVKD come from the germline V gene. The CDR3 is 13 amino acids. The V end was cut by 7 bases, the J end by 7 bases, with 14 bases between. The DNA of the CDR3 is TGTGCCATCAACCCGGGAGTTGGTAATGAGCAGTTCTTC. Residues: CAINPGVGNEQFF.

The rearrangement uses TRBV18 and TRBJ2-5, with a tentative D call TRBD1 (6 bases). The germline V gene encodes CDR1 KGHSH and CDR2 LQKENI. This CDR3 contains 15 residues. Trimming pared 3 bases from V and 1 base from J, leaving 12 bases between. This CDR3 reads CASSPLPDSQETQYF. CDR3 nucleotides: TGTGCCAGCTCACCCCTCCCGGACAGCCAAGAGACCCAGTACTTC.

This clonotype turned up a few times. For the CDR3, the DNA is TGTGCCATCACCGACCCCGAGACAGGGGTGGGCAATGAGCAGTTCTTC. It encodes CAITDPETGVGNEQFF. This sequence joins TRBV10-3 and TRBJ2-1, with TRBD1 matching over 8 bases. The CDR3 length is 16 residues. In germline, CDR1 is ENHRY, CDR2 SYGVKD. Trimming at V came to 7 bases and at J to 6 bases, leaving 14 bases not matched to a gene.

Of note for this clonotype: Since a much larger clone is just one base distant, this may be a read error. The rearrangement joins TRBV28 to TRBJ2-7; either TRBD1 or TRBD2 may fit D (5 bases each). CDR1 is MDHEN, CDR2 SYDVKM, per germline. This CDR3 contains 14 residues. V dropped 5 bases and J dropped 7 bases, with 18 bases sitting between them. CDR3 in DNA: TGTGCCAGCAGTGTGCCCGGGGCACAGGATGAGCAGTACTTC. Protein sequence: CASSVPGAQDEQYF.

The CDR3 loop is CVTGGSETEAFF. CDR3 nucleotides: TGTGTCACCGGCGGGAGCGAGACTGAAGCTTTCTTT. The gene calls are TRBV10-3 and TRBJ1-1; D ambiguous. CDR1 is ENHRY and CDR2 is SYGVKD in the germline V gene. The CDR3 covers 12 residues.

The gene calls are TRBV7-9 and TRBJ1-6; 8 nucleotides match TRBD1. CDR1 and CDR2 (germline): SEHNR, FQNEAQ (reference sequence). The CDR3 contains 18 residues. V shed 8 bases and J 0 bases; nucleotides not matched to a gene: 12. In nucleotides, the CDR3 is TGTGCCAGCGCTGACAGGGGCACCTCGGACTCCTATAATTCACCCCTCCACTTT. This gives the protein CASADRGTSDSYNSPLHF.

The chain links TRBV29-1 to TRBJ2-1, with 7 bases aligning to TRBD2. CDR3 size: 12 residues. The germline V gene encodes CDR1 SQVTM and CDR2 ANQGSEA. CDR3 coding DNA: TGCGGCGCAGGACTAGGTCTCGCTGAGCAGTTCTTC. This sequence encodes CGAGLGLAEQFF.